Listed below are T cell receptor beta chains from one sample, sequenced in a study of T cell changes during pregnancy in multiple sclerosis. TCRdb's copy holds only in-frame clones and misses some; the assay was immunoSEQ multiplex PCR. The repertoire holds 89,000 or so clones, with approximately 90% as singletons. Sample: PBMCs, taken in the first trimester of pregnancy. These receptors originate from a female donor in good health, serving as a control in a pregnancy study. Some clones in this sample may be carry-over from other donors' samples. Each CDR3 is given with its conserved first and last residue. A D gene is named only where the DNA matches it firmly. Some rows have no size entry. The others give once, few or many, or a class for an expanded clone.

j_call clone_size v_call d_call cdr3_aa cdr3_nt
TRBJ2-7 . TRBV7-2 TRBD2 CASSRSSGAGGYEQYF TGTGCCAGCAGCCGGAGCTCGGGCGCGGGAGGGTACGAGCAGTACTTC
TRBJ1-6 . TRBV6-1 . CASSQREDSPLHF TGTGCCAGCAGCCAGAGAGAGGATTCACCCCTCCACTTT
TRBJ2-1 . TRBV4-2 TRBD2 CASSQGLADYNEQFF TGTGCCAGCAGCCAAGGACTAGCGGACTACAATGAGCAGTTCTTC
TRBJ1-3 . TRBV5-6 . CASSFGASSGNTIYF TGTGCCAGCAGCTTCGGAGCTTCCTCTGGAAACACCATATATTTT
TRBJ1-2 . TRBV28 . CASSLTGTNYGYTF TGTGCCAGCAGTTTGACGGGTACGAACTATGGCTACACCTTC
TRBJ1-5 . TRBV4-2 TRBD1 CASSQESGQGAIQPQHF TGTGCCAGCAGCCAAGAGTCGGGACAGGGGGCGATTCAGCCCCAGCATTTT
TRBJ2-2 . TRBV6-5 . CASSYSRAGELFF TGTGCCAGCAGTTACTCGAGGGCCGGGGAGCTGTTTTTT
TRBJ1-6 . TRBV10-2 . CASSAIGVYDSPLHF TGCGCCAGCAGTGCTATCGGTGTTTATGATTCACCCCTCCACTTT
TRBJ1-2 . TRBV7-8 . CASSLAGRDYGYTF TGTGCCAGCAGCTTAGCTGGGCGGGACTATGGCTACACCTTC
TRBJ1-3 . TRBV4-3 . CASSQGGIDGNTIYF TGCGCCAGCAGCCAAGGAGGGATAGATGGAAACACCATATATTTT
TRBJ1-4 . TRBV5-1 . CASSLTGKTNEKLFF TGCGCCAGCAGCTTAACAGGGAAAACTAATGAAAAACTGTTTTTT
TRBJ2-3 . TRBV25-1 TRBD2 CASSDSQRGVTDTQYF TGTGCCAGCAGTGACTCCCAGCGGGGGGTTACAGATACGCAGTATTTT
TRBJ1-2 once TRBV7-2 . CASSPAQGGYGYTF TGTGCCAGCAGCCCCGCCCAGGGAGGGTATGGCTACACCTTC
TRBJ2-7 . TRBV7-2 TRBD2 CASSLTLSGRGSQYF TGTGCCAGCAGCTTAACCTTAAGCGGGAGGGGTAGTCAGTACTTC
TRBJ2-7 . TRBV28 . CASSPSLGGGYEQYF TGTGCCAGCAGTCCCTCCTTGGGCGGAGGCTACGAGCAGTACTTC
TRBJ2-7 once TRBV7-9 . CASRLNGGSSYEQYF TGTGCCAGCAGGTTAAACGGGGGTAGCTCCTACGAGCAGTACTTC
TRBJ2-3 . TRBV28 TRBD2 CASSLWTGGQADTQYF TGTGCCAGCAGTTTATGGACGGGGGGTCAGGCAGATACGCAGTATTTT
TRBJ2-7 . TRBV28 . CASRGTSLYEQYF TGTGCCAGCAGGGGGACATCACTCTACGAGCAGTACTTC
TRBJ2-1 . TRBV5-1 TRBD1 CASSPRGTGGLEQFF TGCGCCAGCAGCCCGAGAGGGACAGGGGGCCTTGAGCAGTTCTTC
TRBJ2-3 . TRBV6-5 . CASSYSIVERDTQYF TGTGCCAGCAGTTACTCGATCGTAGAGAGAGATACGCAGTATTTT
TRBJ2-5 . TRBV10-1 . CASSESTGTQYF TGCGCCAGCAGTGAGTCGACTGGGACCCAGTACTTC
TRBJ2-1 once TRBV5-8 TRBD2 CASSSSGGPGNEQFF TGTGCCAGCAGCTCCAGCGGGGGGCCGGGCAATGAGCAGTTCTTC
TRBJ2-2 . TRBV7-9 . CARPGLGDGELFF TGTGCCAGACCGGGACTCGGCGACGGGGAGCTGTTTTTT
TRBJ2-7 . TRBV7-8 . CASSLGFGYEQYF TGTGCCAGCAGCTTAGGCTTCGGCTACGAGCAGTACTTC
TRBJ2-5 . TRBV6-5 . CASSYSEPADLETQYF TGTGCCAGCAGTTACTCGGAGCCGGCAGACCTTGAGACCCAGTACTTC
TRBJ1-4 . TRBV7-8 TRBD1 CASSLAQGTAGEKLFF TGTGCCAGCAGCTTAGCGCAGGGGACAGCCGGCGAAAAACTGTTTTTT
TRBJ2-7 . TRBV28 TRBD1 CASSSPGQGASYEQYF TGTGCCAGCAGTTCCCCGGGACAGGGGGCTTCTTACGAGCAGTACTTC
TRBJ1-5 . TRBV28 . CASRRHRDQTQHF TGTGCCAGCAGGCGACACAGGGATCAGACCCAGCATTTT
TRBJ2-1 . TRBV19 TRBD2 CASSIASGNNEQFF TGTGCCAGTAGTATTGCTAGCGGGAACAATGAGCAGTTCTTC
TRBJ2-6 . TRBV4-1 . CASRAGPNSGANVLTF TGCGCCAGCCGGGCAGGGCCGAACTCTGGGGCCAACGTCCTGACTTTC
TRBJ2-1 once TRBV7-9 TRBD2 CASPAPGGPHNEQFF TGTGCCAGTCCCGCCCCGGGAGGGCCCCACAATGAGCAGTTCTTC
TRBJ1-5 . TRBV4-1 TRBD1 CASSRGTGNNQPQHF TGCGCCAGCAGCCGAGGGACAGGGAACAATCAGCCCCAGCATTTT
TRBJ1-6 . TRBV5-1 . CASSPGLGNSPLHF TGCGCCAGCAGCCCGGGGTTGGGGAACTCACCCCTCCACTTT
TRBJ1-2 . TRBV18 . CASSPSNYGYTF TGTGCCAGCTCACCCTCTAACTATGGCTACACCTTC
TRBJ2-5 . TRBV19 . CASSIERGQETQYF TGTGCCAGTAGTATCGAACGGGGGCAAGAGACCCAGTACTTC
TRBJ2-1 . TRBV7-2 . CASSFNPVYNEQFF TGTGCCAGCAGCTTTAATCCGGTGTACAATGAGCAGTTCTTC
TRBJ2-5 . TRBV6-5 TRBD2 CASSYSAGVETQYF TGTGCCAGCAGTTACTCGGCGGGGGTTGAGACCCAGTACTTC
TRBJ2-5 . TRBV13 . CASSSGGGGLPETQYF TGTGCCAGCAGCTCCGGTGGGGGGGGGCTGCCGGAGACCCAGTACTTC
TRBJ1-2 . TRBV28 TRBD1 CASTTRGGGRYTF TGTGCCAGCACCACACGAGGGGGCGGGCGCTACACCTTC
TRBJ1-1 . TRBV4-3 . CASSQGGGLNTEAFF TGCGCCAGCAGCCAGGGTGGCGGCTTGAACACTGAAGCTTTCTTT
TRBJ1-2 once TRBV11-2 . CASRKTGGYGYTF TGTGCCAGCAGGAAGACAGGCGGCTATGGCTACACCTTC
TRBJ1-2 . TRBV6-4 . CASSDGGASYTF TGTGCCAGCAGTGATGGTGGGGCCAGTTACACCTTC
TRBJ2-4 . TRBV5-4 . CASSSPSSVKNIQYF TGTGCCAGCAGCTCCCCCTCTTCGGTCAAAAACATTCAGTACTTC
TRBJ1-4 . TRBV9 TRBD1 CASSLGQAYHEKLFF TGTGCCAGCAGCTTAGGACAGGCCTACCATGAAAAACTGTTTTTT
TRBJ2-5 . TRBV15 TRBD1 CATSREGGTGEPQYF TGTGCCACCAGCAGAGAGGGGGGGACAGGGGAACCACAGTACTTC
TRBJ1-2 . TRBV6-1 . CASSESGGAWDGYTF TGTGCCAGCAGTGAATCGGGGGGCGCTTGGGATGGCTACACCTTC
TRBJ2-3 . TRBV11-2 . CASSFVDNTDTQYF TGTGCCAGCAGCTTCGTGGACAACACAGATACGCAGTATTTT
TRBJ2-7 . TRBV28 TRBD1 CASSFVQGAHEQYF TGTGCCAGCAGTTTCGTACAGGGGGCTCACGAGCAGTACTTC
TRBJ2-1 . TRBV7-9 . CASSFKPDEQFF TGTGCCAGCAGCTTTAAACCGGATGAGCAGTTCTTC
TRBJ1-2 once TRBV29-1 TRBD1 CSVGTGSGYTF TGCAGCGTCGGGACAGGGTCTGGCTACACCTTC
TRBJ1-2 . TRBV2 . CASSLGGVSGYTF TGTGCCAGCAGTCTTGGAGGGGTTTCTGGCTACACCTTC
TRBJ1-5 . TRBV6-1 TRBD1 CASSEHAGGRGSNQPQHF TGTGCCAGCAGTGAGCATGCAGGGGGAAGAGGGAGCAATCAGCCCCAGCATTTT
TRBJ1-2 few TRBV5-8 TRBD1 CASSPDREDLGYTF TGTGCCAGCAGCCCGGACAGGGAGGACCTTGGCTACACCTTC
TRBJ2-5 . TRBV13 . CASSFGETQYF TGTGCCAGCAGTTTCGGAGAGACCCAGTACTTC
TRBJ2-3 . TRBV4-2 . CASSQDLRGSDTQYF TGTGCCAGCAGCCAAGATCTAAGAGGGTCAGATACGCAGTATTTT
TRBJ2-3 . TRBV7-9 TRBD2 CASSRTSGGSTDTQYF TGTGCCAGCAGCAGGACTAGCGGGGGAAGCACAGATACGCAGTATTTT
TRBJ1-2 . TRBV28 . CASSLSAAYGYTF TGTGCCAGCAGTTTATCCGCGGCCTATGGCTACACCTTC